Listed here are 14 T cell receptor beta chains from one sample, sequenced in a study of breast tumors, draining lymph nodes, adjacent tissues. TCRdb itself ran the multiplex PCR reads through MiXCR, one entry per CDR3 protein. In the table there are 65,000 to 80,000 distinct CDR3 sequences, roughly 19% of which are singletons. The lymph nodes were axillary draining lymph nodes from breast cancer patients. The specimen was axillary lymph node tissue. The receptor set was obtained from a female donor with breast cancer. Some clones in this sample may be carry-over from other donors' samples.

In its sample, this clonotype was seen once. A read error may explain this, as a much larger clone is one base away. J is TRBJ2-7 and V is TRBV27; 9 nucleotides line up with TRBD1. The germline V gene has CDR1 MNHEY and CDR2 SMNVEV (reference sequence). V lost 5 bases and J lost 7; bases outside the gene matches: 12. CDR3 length: 15 amino acids. The CDR3 sequence: CASSNFGTGSCEQYF. In nucleotides, the CDR3 is TGTGCCAGCAGTAACTTCGGGACAGGGTCGTGTGAGCAGTACTTC.

This clonotype was detected ten times or more. The chain is built from TRBV20-1 and TRBJ2-5; D could derive from TRBD1 or TRBD2 (6 bases each). There are 15 residues in the CDR3. V was clipped by 4 bases and J by 5 bases, with 20 bases between them. Germline CDR1 reads DFQATT; CDR2 reads SNEGSKA (reference sequence). CDR3 sequence reads: CSANPGAFGLETQYF. The CDR3 region has the DNA TGCAGTGCTAACCCGGGGGCCTTTGGATTGGAGACCCAGTACTTC.

This clonotype showed up many times. The J gene is TRBJ1-2, the V gene TRBV15; no clear D. This CDR3 region has 14 residues. The V end was cut by 0 bases, the J end by 6 bases, with 11 bases between. The V gene's germline CDR1 is LNHNV and CDR2 YYDKDF (reference sequence). The CDR3 is CATSRDGEGHGYTF. In nucleotides, the CDR3 is TGTGCCACCAGCAGAGATGGGGAAGGGCATGGCTACACCTTC.

This sequence joins TRBV28 and TRBJ1-2; 8 bases align to TRBD1. The V gene end was trimmed by 6 bases and the J gene end by 3 bases; junction bases not matched to a gene: 12. The CDR3 covers 16 residues. Germline V gives CDR1 MDHEN, CDR2 SYDVKM. The CDR3 spells CASSPPPGQEDYGYTF. The CDR3 DNA sequence: TGTGCCAGCAGCCCACCCCCGGGACAGGAAGACTATGGCTACACCTTC.

This clonotype was detected a few times. The V gene is TRBV11-2, the J gene TRBJ2-6; 10 bases fit TRBD2. J gave up 0 bases and V 5 bases, and 4 bases lay outside the gene matches. The CDR3 has 17 residues. Germline CDR1 reads SGHAT; CDR2 reads FQNNGV. The CDR3 nucleotides are TGTGCCAGCAGCCCTTGGACTAGCGGCTCTGGGGCCAACGTCCTGACTTTC. Its translation: CASSPWTSGSGANVLTF.

This clonotype was detected ten times or more. This rearrangement joins TRBV9 to TRBJ2-3; 10 positions agree with TRBD2. The CDR3 is made up of 16 amino acids. The V gene end was trimmed by 0 bases and the J gene end by 6 bases; junction bases not matched to a gene: 7. Looked up from germline, CDR1 is SGDLS and CDR2 is YYNGEE. The DNA of the CDR3 is TGTGCCAGCAGCGTAGGTACTAGCGGGACTATGGATACGCAGTATTTT. Amino acids: CASSVGTSGTMDTQYF.

This clonotype has ten or more counts. The genes are TRBV20-1 and TRBJ2-3; 12 bases match TRBD2. With 3 bases clipped from V and 6 bases from J, the junction kept 7 bases outside the gene matches. The CDR3 loop spans 15 amino acids. Germline values: CDR1 DFQATT, CDR2 SNEGSKA (reference sequence). CDR3 residues: CSARKTSGRTDTQYF. As DNA, the CDR3 is TGCAGTGCTAGGAAGACTAGCGGGAGAACTGATACGCAGTATTTT.

On this clonotype itself: This CDR3 fails to terminate in the conserved phenylalanine or tryptophan, so it likely reflects a read error. The chain is built from TRBV5-1 and TRBJ1-4; D is unresolved. The germline V gene encodes CDR1 SGHRS and CDR2 YFSETQ. The CDR3 covers 16 residues. The CDR3, as DNA: TGCGCCAGCAGCTTGGCAGCAGGTGCAACTAATGAGAAACTGTTTTGT. Protein: CASSLAAGATNEKLFC.

This clonotype has a count of ten or more. The CDR3 DNA is TGTGCCAGCAGTGTAACGGGAGTTTCCTACGAGCAGTACTTC. Its protein is CASSVTGVSYEQYF. The chain has TRBV25-1 and TRBJ2-7, with D perhaps matching TRBD2 (6 bases). The V gene lost 4 bases and the J gene lost 1 base, with 11 bases spanning the gap. Germline loops: CDR1 MGHDK, CDR2 SYGVNS. The CDR3 has 14 amino acids.

This clonotype was counted many times. The chain joins TRBV6-6 to TRBJ2-7; TRBD2 matches at 14 bases. Trimming cost V 4 bases and J 3 bases; bases outside gene matches: 5. Germline V gene sequence: CDR1 MNHNY, CDR2 SVGAGI (reference sequence). The CDR3 runs 16 residues. The CDR3 loop reads CASSSGLAGENYEQYF. CDR3 sequence (DNA): TGTGCCAGCAGTTCGGGACTAGCGGGAGAGAACTACGAGCAGTACTTC.

Worth noting for this clonotype: Relative to the germline gene, one junction end is altered; a read error may explain this. This chain connects TRBV3-1 to TRBJ1-6; the match to TRBD1 covers 9 bases. CDR1 LGHDT and CDR2 YNNKEL come from the germline V gene (reference sequence). The CDR3 loop spans 14 amino acids. The CDR3 DNA reads TGCGCCAGCAGGGACAGGGCAAATAATTCACCCCTCCACTTT. Its protein is CASRDRANNSPLHF. The entire variable domain, with the rest obtained from reference TRBV3-1 and TRBJ1-6, is as follows: DTAVSQTPKYLVTQMGNDKSIKCEQNLGHDTMYWYKQDSKKFLKIMFSYNNKELIINETVPNRFSPKSPDKAHLNLHINSLELGDSAVYFCASRDRANNSPLHFGNGTRLTVT.

This clonotype was recorded many times. The V call is TRBV7-3, the J call TRBJ2-1; the match to TRBD2 covers 9 bases. Trimming took 5 bases from V and 9 from J; bases not matched to a gene: 8. Per germline, CDR1 SGHTA and CDR2 FQGTGA. This CDR3 spans 14 amino acids. In nucleotides, the CDR3 is TGTGCCAGCAGCCCGGGGACTAGCCTTAGTGAGCAGTTCTTC. It specifies CASSPGTSLSEQFF.

Comments on this clonotype: Being one base from a much bigger clone, this may be a read error. The chain couples TRBV5-6 to TRBJ2-7; D is perhaps TRBD1 or TRBD2 (5 bases each). In germline, CDR1 is SGHDT, CDR2 YYEEEE. The CDR3 is 13 amino acids. V lost 8 bases, J lost 3 bases, and 15 bases lay in between. The CDR3 coding sequence is TGTGCCAGAAGTCGGACGGGGCACTACGAGCAGTACTTC. Protein product: CARSRTGHYEQYF.

Turning to this clonotype: Germline is not matched at one junction end, which may reflect a read error. The V and J genes are TRBV28 and TRBJ2-7; 11 positions match TRBD2. Germline CDR1 is MDHEN and CDR2 is SYDVKM. This CDR3 has 15 residues. The CDR3 DNA reads as TGTGTCAGCAGTTCACCCGGGACTAGCGGCTACGAGCAGTACTTC. This sequence encodes CVSSSPGTSGYEQYF.